The 28 T cell receptor beta chains reported below all come from one sample, sequenced in a study of shared clonotypes between healthy human individuals. Sequenced by immunoSEQ multiplex PCR; TCRdb stores in-frame clones only, minus some. The sample shows roughly 2.4 million clones, about 94% of them seen only once. The sample was naive CD4+ T cells sorted from blood. The subset is: CD45RA+ positively selected. These receptors were collected from a young man in good health.

The count of this clone is one. This rearrangement joins TRBV5-1 to TRBJ2-1; the match to TRBD1 covers 10 bases. The germline CDR1 and CDR2 sequences are SGHRS and YFSETQ. CDR3 length: 15 residues. The ends lost 4 bases at V and 10 bases at J; junction bases unmatched: 11. Written as DNA, the CDR3 is TGCGCCAGCAGCCTGGTGGGACAGGGGCCTTCGGAGCAGTTCTTC. It specifies CASSLVGQGPSEQFF.

The genes are TRBV21-1 and TRBJ1-1. TRBV21-1 is designated a pseudogene. The CDR3 contains 17 residues. DNA of the CDR3: TGTGCCAGCAGCTCCCCAGGCGCGAGGGCTATTAAGGCTGAAGCTTTCTTT. It encodes CASSSPGARAIKAEAFF.

The gene calls are TRBV19 and TRBJ1-5; D not resolved. Germline V CDR1 and CDR2: LNHDA, SQIVND (reference sequence). The ends were cut back, 7 bases at V and 0 bases at J, with 16 bases in the middle. This CDR3 has 16 residues. For the CDR3, the DNA is TGTGCCAGTACCGAGAGGCGTGGCTATAGCAATCAGCCCCAGCATTTT. The encoded protein is CASTERRGYSNQPQHF.

For the CDR3, the DNA is TGTGCCAGCAGCCCCACTGGACTCCTCTACGAGCAGTACTTC. It translates to CASSPTGLLYEQYF. The chain is built from TRBV14 and TRBJ2-7; TRBD2 might be the D (5 bases). In germline, CDR1 is SGHDN, CDR2 FVKESK. CDR3 length: 14 residues. Trimming removed 4 bases from V and 3 bases from J, with 13 bases in between. The variable domain in full, with the rest retrieved from reference TRBV14 and TRBJ2-7, is EAGVTQFPSHSVIEKGQTVTLRCDPISGHDNLYWYRRVMGKEIKFLLHFVKESKQDESGMPNNRFLAERTGGTYSTLKVQPAELEDSGVYFCASSPTGLLYEQYFGPGTRLTVT.

Only one count was recorded for this clone. V gene TRBV10-2 combines with J gene TRBJ2-7; D uncertain. Trimming took 1 base from V and 6 from J, leaving 4 bases between them. This CDR3 is built from 11 residues. CDR1 and CDR2 (germline): WSHSY, SAAADI. CDR3 nucleotides: TGCGCCAGCAGTGAGTTGGGCGAGCAGTACTTC. This encodes CASSELGEQYF.

The V call is TRBV5-1, the J call TRBJ2-3; TRBD2 might be the D (6 bases). Germline CDR1 reads SGHRS; CDR2 reads YFSETQ. Trimming stripped 4 bases from V and 4 bases from J, with 13 bases between. The CDR3 totals 14 residues. CDR3 bases: TGCGCCAGCAGCCAGACTAGTGCTTCAGATACGCAGTATTTT. This sequence encodes CASSQTSASDTQYF.

This chain connects TRBV6-6 to TRBJ1-5; D ambiguous. Germline CDR1 is MNHNY and CDR2 is SVGAGI (reference sequence). The CDR3 covers 13 residues. V lost 7 bases and J 7 bases, leaving 14 bases between the germline ends. The CDR3 DNA is TGTGCCAGCACCGTTGGGCCGGGACAGCCCCAGCATTTT. Translated: CASTVGPGQPQHF.

This clone came up once. The chain carries TRBV4-2 and TRBJ1-5; D uncertain. Deletions cut 1 base from V and 0 bases from J, with 4 bases between. CDR3 length: 14 amino acids. Germline V gene data show CDR1 as LGHNA and CDR2 as YNFKEQ. CDR3 in DNA: TGTGCCAGCAGCCAAGTCCTTAGCAATCAGCCCCAGCATTTT. Encoded protein: CASSQVLSNQPQHF.

V gene TRBV19 combines with J gene TRBJ1-1, with D uncertain. V shed 5 bases and J shed 0 bases, with 13 bases lying between them. Germline CDR1 reads LNHDA; CDR2 reads SQIVND (reference sequence). This CDR3 has 15 amino acids. The CDR3 coding sequence is TGTGCCAGTAGTCCTCGGACGATCATGAACACTGAAGCTTTCTTT. Translation: CASSPRTIMNTEAFF. Complete variable domain (other parts from reference TRBV19 and TRBJ1-1): DGGITQSPKYLFRKEGQNVTLSCEQNLNHDAMYWYRQDPGQGLRLIYYSQIVNDFQKGDIAEGYSVSREKKESFPLTVTSAQKNPTAFYLCASSPRTIMNTEAFFGQGTRLTVV.

The chain carries TRBV28 and TRBJ2-2; no clear D gene. Germline V lookup: CDR1 MDHEN, CDR2 SYDVKM. The ends were cut back, 3 bases at V and 4 bases at J, with 15 bases in the middle. The CDR3 sequence is 16 residues long. CDR3 bases: TGTGCCAGCAGTTTTTTACTACCAGGTTCCACCGGGGAGCTGTTTTTT. This sequence encodes CASSFLLPGSTGELFF.

A single count supports this clone. The chain joins TRBV18 to TRBJ1-3; D gene unclear. The CDR3 loop spans 17 amino acids. V was trimmed by 5 bases and J by 0 bases, leaving 17 bases between them. Germline loops: CDR1 KGHSH, CDR2 LQKENI. CDR3 protein: CASSTQMVASSGNTIYF. The CDR3 DNA follows: TGTGCCAGCTCAACGCAGATGGTCGCCAGCTCTGGAAACACCATATATTTT.

CDR3 sequence (DNA): TGTGCCAGCAGCCCCCTAGACCGGTTGAACACTGAAGCTTTCTTT. Residues: CASSPLDRLNTEAFF. The chain couples TRBV9 to TRBJ1-1; D is unclear. Germline values: CDR1 SGDLS, CDR2 YYNGEE. V was shortened by 4 bases and J by 0 bases, with 13 bases between the two germline ends. This CDR3 is 15 amino acids long.

With respect to this clone: The sample carries other DNA sequences with the same CDR3. V usage is TRBV19 and J usage is TRBJ2-7; 9 positions agree with TRBD1. The V segment lost 4 bases and the J segment 3 bases; nucleotides outside the gene matches: 4. Germline lookup yields CDR1 LNHDA and CDR2 SQIVND (reference sequence). This CDR3 has 14 amino acids. CDR3: CASSTTGGGYEQYF. The CDR3 DNA sequence: TGTGCCAGTAGTACAACAGGGGGCGGCTACGAGCAGTACTTC.

This sequence joins TRBV5-1 and TRBJ1-2; no clear D. Germline CDR1 reads SGHRS; CDR2 reads YFSETQ. The CDR3 covers 15 residues. Trimming pared 0 bases from V and 5 bases from J, leaving 14 bases between. The CDR3 DNA is TGCGCCAGCAGCTTGGACAGATCGAACCCTTATGGCTACACCTTC. Residues: CASSLDRSNPYGYTF.

The chain joins TRBV10-3 to TRBJ2-5; 8 bases map to TRBD1. The V gene's germline CDR1 is ENHRY and CDR2 SYGVKD. The CDR3 runs 14 residues. V lost 2 bases and J lost 2; bases outside the gene matches: 1. Written as DNA, the CDR3 is TGTGCCATCAGTGAGGGGACAGGACAAGAGACCCAGTACTTC. This codes for CAISEGTGQETQYF.

The CDR3 spells CASSSRRLADQETQYF. DNA for the CDR3: TGTGCCAGCAGCTCACGCCGACTAGCGGACCAAGAGACCCAGTACTTC. The chain has TRBV5-4 and TRBJ2-5; the match to TRBD2 covers 9 bases. Germline V gives CDR1 SGHNT, CDR2 YYREEE (reference sequence). V was pared by 3 bases and J by 0 bases, with 6 bases of the junction left unmatched. CDR3 size: 16 residues. The whole variable domain, filled in from reference TRBV5-4 and TRBJ2-5, reads ETGVTQSPTHLIKTRGQQVTLRCSSQSGHNTVSWYQQALGQGPQFIFQYYREEENGRGNFPPRFSGLQFPNYSSELNVNALELDDSALYLCASSSRRLADQETQYFGPGTRLLVL.

CDR3 sequence reads: CASSPGQGPPETQYF. The CDR3 bases are TGCGCCAGCAGCCCGGGACAGGGTCCTCCCGAGACCCAGTACTTC. This chain joins TRBV5-1 and TRBJ2-5; 9 bases align to TRBD1. The junction had 9 bases not matched to a gene; V was cut back by 4 bases and J by 5 bases. Germline lookup yields CDR1 SGHRS and CDR2 YFSETQ. The CDR3 runs to 15 residues.

This chain joins TRBV10-3 and TRBJ2-7; D tentatively fits TRBD1 or TRBD2 (7 bases each). Trimming left V 2 bases short and J 0 bases short, with 11 bases between. The CDR3 runs to 15 residues. The V gene's germline CDR1 is ENHRY and CDR2 SYGVKD. The CDR3 region is CAISEAGGASYEQYF. The CDR3, as DNA: TGTGCCATCAGTGAGGCAGGGGGGGCCTCCTACGAGCAGTACTTC.

This chain joins TRBV6-5 and TRBJ1-2; D ambiguous. The CDR3 contains 12 residues. Germline CDR1 MNHEY, CDR2 SVGAGI. Trimming stripped 2 bases from V and 4 bases from J, with 5 bases between. Written as DNA, the CDR3 is TGTGCCAGCAGTTACGTAGGCTATGGCTACACCTTC. It yields the protein CASSYVGYGYTF.

The chain has TRBV7-9 and TRBJ2-1; maybe TRBD2 (5 bases). Germline V gene lookup returns CDR1 SEHNR and CDR2 FQNEAQ (reference sequence). V lost 3 bases and J 4 bases, leaving 16 bases between the germline ends. The CDR3 is made up of 16 amino acids. CDR3 coding DNA: TGTGCCAGCAGCTTCGTCAACCGGGGAGATTACAATGAGCAGTTCTTC. Its protein product is CASSFVNRGDYNEQFF.

The J gene is TRBJ1-3, the V gene TRBV18, with 7 bases identical to TRBD1. Germline V gene lookup returns CDR1 KGHSH and CDR2 LQKENI. With V trimmed by 4 bases and J by 1 base, 4 bases remained unmatched. The CDR3 length is 15 residues. CDR3: CASSRGTESGNTIYF. For the CDR3, the DNA is TGTGCCAGCTCACGGGGGACAGAGTCTGGAAACACCATATATTTT.

The chain employs TRBV6-6 and TRBJ2-2, with D possibly matching TRBD2 (5 bases). The CDR3 consists of 14 residues. CDR1 is MNHNY and CDR2 is SVGAGI in the germline V gene (reference sequence). Trimming pared 5 bases from V and 7 bases from J, leaving 14 bases between. The CDR3 reads CASSPDFSGGELFF. Written as DNA, the CDR3 is TGTGCCAGCAGTCCGGACTTTAGTGGCGGGGAGCTGTTTTTT.

The chain is built from TRBV30 and TRBJ1-4; TRBD1 matches 8 bases. V gave up 5 bases and J gave up 6 bases; unmatched junction bases: 2. The CDR3 length is 12 residues. Germline CDR1 and CDR2: GTSNPN and SVGIG (reference sequence). DNA of the CDR3: TGTGCCTGGGCACAGGGGGATGAAAAACTGTTTTTT. Protein: CAWAQGDEKLFF.

The rearrangement uses TRBV14 and TRBJ1-2, with D maybe TRBD1 (6 bases). V dropped 1 base and J dropped 8 bases, with 14 bases sitting between them. CDR1 and CDR2 (germline): SGHDN, FVKESK. The CDR3 is 14 residues long. CDR3 in amino acids: CASSQGGGRRGYTF. For the CDR3, the DNA is TGTGCCAGCAGCCAAGGCGGGGGGCGCAGGGGCTACACCTTC.

Comments on this clone: The sample holds other DNA sequences that translate to the same CDR3. The DNA of the CDR3 is TGTGCCAGCTCCCCCGGACTAGCGTACAATGAGCAGTTCTTC. Translation: CASSPGLAYNEQFF. V is TRBV6-5 and J is TRBJ2-1, with 9 bases matching TRBD2. The germline gives CDR1 MNHEY, CDR2 SVGAGI. The CDR3 extends over 14 amino acids. The V segment lost 8 bases and the J segment 4 bases; nucleotides outside the gene matches: 6.

This clone was observed a single time. V usage is TRBV10-3 and J usage is TRBJ2-1; 8 bases match TRBD2. The CDR3 sequence is 15 residues long. Germline CDR1 and CDR2: ENHRY and SYGVKD. J was trimmed by 2 bases and V by 8 bases; bases with no gene match: 8. Here the CDR3 DNA reads TGTGCCATCGGGAACGGGGGGGCAGCCTACAATGAGCAGTTCTTC. Protein sequence: CAIGNGGAAYNEQFF.

The V gene is TRBV5-8, the J gene TRBJ2-7; D tentatively reads TRBD1 or TRBD2 (5 bases each). Germline CDR1 SGHTS, CDR2 YDEGEE. The V end was cut by 5 bases, the J end by 5 bases, with 14 bases between. The CDR3 spans 13 residues. The CDR3 bases are TGTGCCAGCAGGAGGATCGGGACCCACGAGCAGTACTTC. Encoded protein: CASRRIGTHEQYF.

As regards this clone: Other DNA sequences of this sample code for an identical CDR3. V and J are TRBV18 and TRBJ2-5; TRBD1 or TRBD2 may be the D gene (5 bases each). This CDR3 is built from 13 residues. Trimming stripped 6 bases from V and 3 bases from J, with 11 bases between. CDR1 is KGHSH and CDR2 is LQKENI in the germline V gene. CDR3 amino acids: CASSPGPKETQYF. For the CDR3, the DNA is TGTGCCAGCTCGCCGGGGCCTAAAGAGACCCAGTACTTC.